The rows below give T cell receptor beta chains drawn from one sample of a study of blood T cells in healthy people across ages. TCRdb re-called the 5' RACE reads with MiXCR, one entry per CDR3 protein. The sample has 1.5 million to 2 million distinct CDR3 sequences; around 36% are singletons. The sequencing input was blood. These TCRs come from a woman between 25 and 40 years old in good health. CDR3s include the opening cysteine and the closing phenylalanine or tryptophan. A D gene is named only where the DNA matches it firmly. Expanded clones get a size class; other rows say once, few or many, or leave the size out.

cdr3_aa,cdr3_nt,v_call,clone_size,j_call,cdr3_length,d_call
CASSQDSPRQAGKTQYF,TGTGCCAGCAGCCAAGATTCCCCGAGACAAGCGGGAAAGACCCAGTACTTC,TRBV3-1,-,TRBJ2-5,17,TRBD2
CASSQTQGGDTQYF,TGCGCCAGCAGCCAAACCCAGGGAGGAGATACGCAGTATTTT,TRBV4-1,-,TRBJ2-3,14,-
CASSREGEREAQYF,TGTGCCAGCAGCCGGGAGGGGGAGCGAGAGGCCCAGTACTTC,TRBV12-3/TRBV12-4,-,TRBJ2-5,14,TRBD2
CASSDTRNTEAFF,TGTGCCAGCAGTGACACACGGAACACTGAAGCTTTCTTT,TRBV6-4,few,TRBJ1-1,13,-
CASSSRTEAYGYTF,TGCGCCAGCAGCTCTAGGACGGAAGCCTATGGCTACACCTTC,TRBV5-1,-,TRBJ1-2,14,-
CASIAALNTEAFF,TGTGCCAGCATCGCCGCCTTGAACACTGAAGCTTTCTTT,TRBV6-5,-,TRBJ1-1,13,-
CASAQGGEKAPLHF,TGCGCCAGCGCCCAAGGAGGGGAGAAGGCACCCCTCCACTTT,TRBV5-1,-,TRBJ1-6,14,-
CASSPVAGVIYEQFF,TGTGCCAGCAGCCCAGTAGCGGGAGTAATATATGAGCAGTTCTTC,TRBV7-9,many,TRBJ2-1,15,TRBD2
CSARDFGHWGTEAFF,TGCAGTGCTAGAGATTTCGGACATTGGGGGACTGAAGCTTTCTTT,TRBV20-1,-,TRBJ1-1,15,-
CASSPLPRTLSYEQYF,TGTGCCAGCAGCCCTCTCCCGCGGACCCTATCCTACGAGCAGTACTTC,TRBV12-3/TRBV12-4,few,TRBJ2-7,16,-
CRPQRDTQYF,TGCAGACCTCAAAGGGATACGCAGTATTTT,TRBV20-1,many,TRBJ2-3,10,-
CASSLGRDGEYGYTF,TGTGCCAGCAGTTTGGGTCGGGACGGCGAGTATGGCTACACCTTC,TRBV2,-,TRBJ1-2,15,-
CASSLSRSRTDTQYF,TGTGCCAGCAGTTTGTCTAGATCTCGCACAGATACGCAGTATTTT,TRBV28,-,TRBJ2-3,15,-
CASSRQSPSSYEQYF,TGTGCCAGCAGTCGGCAGAGTCCTAGCTCCTACGAGCAGTACTTC,TRBV5-6,-,TRBJ2-7,15,-
CSAGDGNEQYF,TGCAGTGCCGGGGACGGCAATGAGCAGTACTTC,TRBV20-1,-,TRBJ2-7,11,-
CASTEGLAGPGDTQYF,TGTGCCAGCACCGAGGGACTAGCGGGTCCAGGAGATACGCAGTATTTT,TRBV2,once,TRBJ2-3,16,TRBD2
CASSYADSSNQPQHF,TGTGCCAGCAGTTACGCCGACAGTAGCAATCAGCCCCAGCATTTT,TRBV6-2/TRBV6-3,few,TRBJ1-5,15,-
CASSLGQDYFSYEQYF,TGTGCCAGCAGTTTAGGACAGGACTATTTCTCCTACGAGCAGTACTTC,TRBV12-3/TRBV12-4,-,TRBJ2-7,16,-
CSALGLARFYNEQFF,TGCAGTGCTTTGGGACTAGCAAGGTTCTACAATGAGCAGTTCTTC,TRBV20-1,-,TRBJ2-1,15,TRBD2
CASSFGANHYEQYF,TGTGCCAGCAGCTTCGGGGCTAATCACTACGAGCAGTACTTC,TRBV11-2,-,TRBJ2-7,14,-
CASSLWSPAGAEQFF,TGTGCCAGCAGCTTATGGTCTCCAGCGGGAGCTGAGCAGTTCTTC,TRBV11-2,-,TRBJ2-1,15,TRBD2
CASSTEGPRGNQPQHF,TGCGCCAGCAGCACTGAAGGCCCCCGCGGCAATCAGCCCCAGCATTTT,TRBV5-1,few,TRBJ1-5,16,-
CASSLRLGEQFF,TGTGCCAGCAGTCTCAGACTAGGAGAGCAGTTCTTC,TRBV12-3/TRBV12-4,-,TRBJ2-1,12,-
CASGGGRYSTDTQYF,TGTGCCAGCGGTGGGGGCCGATACAGCACAGATACGCAGTATTTT,TRBV12-3/TRBV12-4,-,TRBJ2-3,15,-
CSARDLGTGANVLTF,TGCAGTGCTAGAGATTTGGGGACTGGGGCCAACGTCCTGACTTTC,TRBV20-1,-,TRBJ2-6,15,-
CASGARQGDEQFF,TGTGCCAGCGGCGCAAGACAGGGCGATGAGCAGTTCTTC,TRBV7-7,once,TRBJ2-1,13,TRBD1
CSARTVGQPQHF,TGCAGTGCTAGGACAGTCGGTCAGCCCCAGCATTTT,TRBV20-1,few,TRBJ1-5,12,-
CASGQDSEGGWTDTQYF,TGCGCCAGCGGCCAAGATAGTGAAGGGGGCTGGACAGATACGCAGTATTTT,TRBV4-1,-,TRBJ2-3,17,TRBD1
CASSLVEIGTQYF,TGTGCCAGCAGCTTAGTGGAGATCGGTACGCAGTATTTT,TRBV7-2,many,TRBJ2-3,13,-
CASSSSGWVANEKLFF,TGTGCCAGCAGCAGCTCAGGATGGGTCGCTAATGAAAAACTGTTTTTT,TRBV5-6,-,TRBJ1-4,16,-
CASSPWDRGGSGANVLTF,TGTGCCAGCAGCCCATGGGACAGGGGGGGATCTGGGGCCAACGTCCTGACTTTC,TRBV27,few,TRBJ2-6,18,TRBD1
CASSQRWGLETQYF,TGTGCCAGCAGCCAGAGATGGGGCCTTGAGACCCAGTACTTC,TRBV7-2,few,TRBJ2-5,14,-
CSARETSGNLYNEQFF,TGCAGTGCTAGAGAGACTAGCGGGAACCTCTACAATGAGCAGTTCTTC,TRBV20-1,few,TRBJ2-1,16,TRBD2
CTSSSGTGVSRTEAFF,TGTACCAGCAGTTCGGGGACAGGGGTCTCTAGGACTGAAGCTTTCTTT,TRBV12-3/TRBV12-4,-,TRBJ1-1,16,TRBD1
CASSEQATYNEQFF,TGTGCCAGCAGTGAACAGGCCACTTACAATGAGCAGTTCTTC,TRBV28,few,TRBJ2-1,14,-
CASSPGPGPNLYGYTF,TGTGCCAGTAGTCCTGGCCCTGGACCGAACCTCTATGGCTACACCTTC,TRBV12-3/TRBV12-4,-,TRBJ1-2,16,-
CASSFSINSPLHF,TGTGCCAGCAGCTTCTCCATTAATTCACCCCTCCACTTT,TRBV7-3,once,TRBJ1-6,13,-
CASSYSTSGGAETQYF,TGTGCCAGCAGTTACTCTACTAGCGGGGGGGCGGAGACCCAGTACTTC,TRBV6-5,-,TRBJ2-5,16,TRBD2
CASSLGSTNTEAFF,TGCGCCAGCAGCTTGGGGTCTACGAACACTGAAGCTTTCTTT,TRBV5-1,-,TRBJ1-1,14,-
CASSQVRDHGDQPQHF,TGCGCCAGCAGCCAAGTTCGGGACCATGGGGATCAGCCCCAGCATTTT,TRBV4-1,few,TRBJ1-5,16,-
CASRGVARDTQYF,TGTGCCAGCAGGGGGGTAGCGCGAGATACGCAGTATTTT,TRBV12-3/TRBV12-4,-,TRBJ2-3,13,-
CASSFPGGYEQYF,TGTGCCAGCAGTTTCCCGGGGGGCTACGAGCAGTACTTC,TRBV7-2,many,TRBJ2-7,13,TRBD2
CASSDNRVLNTEAFF,TGTGCCAGCAGCGACAACCGGGTGCTGAACACTGAAGCTTTCTTT,TRBV3-1,-,TRBJ1-1,15,-
CASNPKRLELSQYF,TGTGCCAGCAACCCAAAGCGCCTCGAGTTATCGCAGTATTTT,TRBV7-2,-,TRBJ2-3,14,-
CASSLGSLAGRNNEQFF,TGTGCCAGCAGCTTAGGAAGTCTGGCGGGAAGGAACAATGAGCAGTTCTTC,TRBV7-9,few,TRBJ2-1,17,-
CASSPYNSYEQYF,TGTGCCAGCAGCCCCTACAACTCCTACGAGCAGTACTTC,TRBV7-2,-,TRBJ2-7,13,-
CASSLSGGPSEQYF,TGTGCCAGCAGTTTATCCGGGGGGCCGAGTGAGCAGTACTTC,TRBV12-3/TRBV12-4,few,TRBJ2-7,14,-
CASSPSGWGRGGEQFF,TGCGCCAGCAGCCCTTCGGGCTGGGGGCGGGGTGGTGAGCAGTTCTTC,TRBV5-1,few,TRBJ2-1,16,-
CASRDSFRDTEAFF,TGTGCCAGCAGGGACAGTTTTCGGGACACTGAAGCTTTCTTT,TRBV2,-,TRBJ1-1,14,-
CSARGSGNRYERYF,TGCAGTGCTAGGGGAAGCGGGAATCGCTACGAGCGGTACTTC,TRBV20-1,-,TRBJ2-7,14,TRBD2
CASSYSWAGEETQYF,TGTGCCAGCAGTTACTCCTGGGCGGGAGAAGAGACCCAGTACTTC,TRBV6-6,-,TRBJ2-5,15,TRBD2
CASSPLPTSGITGELFF,TGTGCCAGCAGCCCCCTCCCGACTAGCGGGATAACCGGGGAGCTGTTTTTT,TRBV7-6,-,TRBJ2-2,17,TRBD2
CASSLYGATVNYYNEQFF,TGTGCCAGCAGTTTATATGGGGCCACCGTTAACTACTACAATGAGCAGTTCTTC,TRBV28,few,TRBJ2-1,18,-
CASSPKIPSGEGYSYEQYF,TGTGCCAGCAGCCCCAAAATCCCTAGCGGGGAGGGATACTCCTACGAGCAGTACTTC,TRBV7-2,few,TRBJ2-7,19,TRBD2
CASSAGGNGYTF,TGTGCCAGCAGCGCGGGGGGAAATGGCTACACCTTC,TRBV7-9,many,TRBJ1-2,12,-